A single sample is the source of the 16 T cell receptor beta chains below, sequenced in a study of cytomegalovirus exposure and HLA in healthy donors. The protocol was immunoSEQ multiplex PCR, while the TCRdb copy is restricted to in-frame clones and leaves out a portion. Of 200,000 or so clones listed, approximately 88% are singletons. The material sequenced was PBMCs. These receptors came from a man between 18 and 29 years old in good health and CMV-seropositive.

The gene calls are TRBV5-1 and TRBJ2-1; 8 bases agree with TRBD2. V was clipped by 3 bases and J by 7 bases; unmatched bases: 6. The CDR3 has 14 amino acids. Germline CDR1 reads SGHRS; CDR2 reads YFSETQ. The CDR3 region has the DNA TGCGCCAGCAGCTCCATCGGGGGGGTGAATGAGCAGTTCTTC. Translated, it gives CASSSIGGVNEQFF.

The chain recombines TRBV18 with TRBJ2-1; 8 positions match TRBD2. CDR1 is KGHSH, CDR2 LQKENI, per germline. Unmatched junction bases numbered 7, after V lost 4 bases and J lost 5 bases. The CDR3 is 15 amino acids. The CDR3 reads CASSRGLGSDNEQFF. In nucleotides, the CDR3 is TGTGCCAGCTCACGGGGACTAGGCAGTGACAATGAGCAGTTCTTC.

This clone was counted a single time. This sequence joins TRBV28 and TRBJ1-5; TRBD1 might be the D (5 bases). The CDR3 covers 17 residues. Germline loops: CDR1 MDHEN, CDR2 SYDVKM. V was trimmed by 2 bases and J by 5 bases, leaving 19 bases between them. CDR3 sequence: CASSLLLEGAQDQPQHF. In nucleotides, the CDR3 is TGTGCCAGCAGTTTACTTCTCGAAGGGGCCCAGGATCAGCCCCAGCATTTT.

The CDR3 region has the DNA TGCGCCAGCAGCCACCTGAGGGCTTTTGGTGATGAGCAGTTCTTC. Residues: CASSHLRAFGDEQFF. The chain recombines TRBV4-1 with TRBJ2-1; a possible D gene is TRBD2 (5 bases). V dropped 3 bases and J dropped 8 bases, with 17 bases sitting between them. Germline V gene lookup returns CDR1 MGHRA and CDR2 YSYEKL. This CDR3 is built from 15 residues.

This clone was observed a few times. The chain carries TRBV30 and TRBJ1-1, with D perhaps matching TRBD1 (5 bases). Trimming stripped 4 bases from V and 1 base from J, with 7 bases between. This CDR3 is built from 12 residues. The germline gives CDR1 GTSNPN, CDR2 SVGIG (reference sequence). As DNA, the CDR3 is TGTGCCTGGATACAGGAGAACACTGAAGCTTTCTTT. Protein: CAWIQENTEAFF.

The chain is built from TRBV15 and TRBJ2-7; 9 positions agree with TRBD2. Trimming took 1 base from V and 5 from J; bases not matched to a gene: 12. The CDR3 covers 17 residues. The V gene's germline CDR1 is LNHNV and CDR2 YYDKDF (reference sequence). As DNA, the CDR3 is TGTGCCACCAGCAGAGCCCGTGTGGCGGGAGGGGCGGACGAGCAGTACTTC. It yields the protein CATSRARVAGGADEQYF.

This clone occurred once. J is TRBJ2-3 and V is TRBV27, with 11 nucleotides matching TRBD1. Germline lookup yields CDR1 MNHEY and CDR2 SMNVEV (reference sequence). The CDR3 is 16 amino acids. V shed 6 bases and J 4 bases; nucleotides not matched to a gene: 9. This CDR3 reads CASSPRGGQGADTQYF. CDR3 sequence (DNA): TGTGCCAGCAGCCCTAGGGGGGGACAGGGGGCAGATACGCAGTATTTT.

The chain employs TRBV28 and TRBJ1-2, with D possibly being TRBD1 (6 bases). V gave up 4 bases and J gave up 6 bases, with 9 bases separating them. This CDR3 has 12 residues. CDR1 and CDR2 from the germline V gene are MDHEN and SYDVKM. The DNA of the CDR3 is TGTGCCAGCAGTTCGACAGGCGATGGCTACACCTTC. It translates to CASSSTGDGYTF.

The chain carries TRBV10-3 and TRBJ2-7, with 9 bases identical to TRBD1. With 5 bases clipped from V and 1 base from J, the junction kept 3 bases outside the gene matches. The CDR3 runs 14 residues. CDR1 is ENHRY, CDR2 SYGVKD, per germline. The chain's CDR3 is CAISSGTGSYEQYF. The CDR3 DNA follows: TGTGCCATCAGTTCCGGGACAGGGTCCTACGAGCAGTACTTC.

V gene TRBV5-1 combines with J gene TRBJ1-2; D gene uncertain. V dropped 0 bases and J dropped 6 bases, with 15 bases sitting between them. CDR3 length equals 15 residues. Germline CDR1 is SGHRS and CDR2 is YFSETQ. The CDR3 reads CASSLVQEGLDGYTF. The CDR3 nucleotides read TGCGCCAGCAGCTTGGTTCAGGAGGGTCTGGATGGCTACACCTTC.

This clone was observed a few times. The junction shows a germline mismatch at one end, possibly a read error. The gene calls are TRBV27 and TRBJ2-7, with 9 bases fitting TRBD2. The CDR3 length is 13 residues. Germline assignment: CDR1 MNHEY and CDR2 SMNVEV (reference sequence). The DNA of the CDR3 is TGTGCCAGCAGTTTATCTATAGCGGGGGCGTCGAACTTC. It encodes CASSLSIAGASNF.

This rearrangement joins TRBV30 to TRBJ2-7; tentatively, D is TRBD1 (6 bases). The V and J ends lost 4 bases and 7 bases respectively, with 17 bases between them. CDR3 length: 13 amino acids. In germline, CDR1 is GTSNPN, CDR2 SVGIG (reference sequence). The CDR3 spells CAWKPPGVYEQYF. The CDR3 coding sequence is TGTGCCTGGAAACCTCCAGGGGTCTATGAGCAGTACTTC.

This clone was detected once. This chain connects TRBV4-3 to TRBJ2-5; TRBD2 agrees at 7 bases. The junction had 6 bases not matched to a gene; V was cut back by 3 bases and J by 2 bases. Germline V gives CDR1 LGHNA, CDR2 YSLEER. CDR3 size: 15 residues. For the CDR3, the DNA is TGCGCCAGCAGCCAGGGCGAGCGGGAACAAGAGACCCAGTACTTC. Protein sequence: CASSQGEREQETQYF.

The sample holds one count of this clone. V gene TRBV5-1 combines with J gene TRBJ2-3; TRBD2 matches at 14 bases. Germline values: CDR1 SGHRS, CDR2 YFSETQ. V was pared by 4 bases and J by 10 bases, with 5 bases of the junction left unmatched. The CDR3 consists of 14 residues. The CDR3 sequence is CASSAPGLAGAQYF. The CDR3 DNA reads as TGCGCCAGCAGCGCACCGGGACTAGCGGGAGCGCAGTATTTT. Looking up the rest from reference TRBV5-1 and TRBJ2-3 gives the full variable domain: KAGVTQTPRYLIKTRGQQVTLSCSPISGHRSVSWYQQTPGQGLQFLFEYFSETQRNKGNFPGRFSGRQFSNSRSEMNVSTLELGDSALYLCASSAPGLAGAQYFGPGTRLTVL.

The chain joins TRBV9 to TRBJ2-1; 13 nucleotides match TRBD2. The V segment lost 0 bases and the J segment 5 bases; nucleotides outside the gene matches: 8. This CDR3 is built from 18 residues. Looked up from germline, CDR1 is SGDLS and CDR2 is YYNGEE. As DNA, the CDR3 is TGTGCCAGCAGCGTAGTAGGGACTAGCGGGATCCTTAACAATGAGCAGTTCTTC. This translates into CASSVVGTSGILNNEQFF.

This rearrangement joins TRBV27 to TRBJ2-1; 7 nucleotides agree with TRBD2. Losses at the gene ends were 5 bases for V and 5 bases for J; bases not matched to a gene: 6. The length of the CDR3 is 14 residues. Germline-derived CDR1 and CDR2 are MNHEY and SMNVEV (reference sequence). CDR3 sequence (DNA): TGTGCCAGCAGTCGCCCTGGGGGGGACAATGAGCAGTTCTTC. It is translated as CASSRPGGDNEQFF.